A selection of T cell receptor beta chains follows, all from one sample in a study of cytomegalovirus exposure and HLA in healthy donors. Profiled with immunoSEQ multiplex PCR; TCRdb holds only in-frame clones, not every one. There are over 250,000 clones in the sample; approximately 86% occur only once, and 0.95% to 1.1% lies in the top ten. Sequencing was done on a sample of PBMCs. The origin of the receptors is a woman younger than 35 in good health and CMV-seronegative. The CDR3 runs from the conserved cysteine through the conserved F or W. A D gene is named only where the DNA matches it firmly. Clone size is given for some rows only: seen once, a few or many times, or a class if the clone is expanded.

TRBV5-1	TRBJ2-5	NA	NA	TGCGCCAGCAGCGTACAGGGCAGTGAACGAGAGACCCAGTACTTC	CASSVQGSERETQYF
TRBV27	TRBJ2-6	NA	NA	TGTGCCAGCAGTTCCGAAGCCGGGGCCAACGTCCTGACTTTC	CASSSEAGANVLTF
TRBV6-6	TRBJ2-1	NA	NA	TGTGCCAGCATGGGGGGGCCGTACAATGAGCAGTTCTTC	CASMGGPYNEQFF
TRBV25-1	TRBJ2-7	TRBD2	NA	TGTGCCAGCAGTGAGCTTAAGACTAGCGGGTCCTACGAGCAGTACTTC	CASSELKTSGSYEQYF
TRBV5-1	TRBJ2-2	TRBD1	NA	TGCGCCAGCAGCGGACAGGGTTACACCGGGGAGCTGTTTTTT	CASSGQGYTGELFF
TRBV30	TRBJ1-2	NA	few	TGTGCCTGGAGTGCACGGGGCGGGGTCCATGGCTACACCTTC	CAWSARGGVHGYTF
TRBV6-5	TRBJ2-7	TRBD1	NA	TGTGCCAGCAGTTACTACGGACAGGGAAATCACGAGCAGTACTTC	CASSYYGQGNHEQYF
TRBV5-6	TRBJ1-4	NA	NA	TGTGCCAGCAGCCTTACAGGGCGGTATGAAAAACTGTTTTTT	CASSLTGRYEKLFF
TRBV4-1	TRBJ2-3	TRBD2	NA	TGCGCCAGCAGCTCGACTAGCGCAGATACGCAGTATTTT	CASSSTSADTQYF
TRBV5-1	TRBJ2-7	TRBD2	NA	TGCGCCAGCACCAAAACTAGCGGGATTAGCGAGCAGTACTTC	CASTKTSGISEQYF
TRBV11-1	TRBJ1-5	NA	NA	TGTGCCAGCAGCTTAGGAAAGGCGGCCGAGTGGACACAGCCCCAGCATTTT	CASSLGKAAEWTQPQHF
TRBV30	TRBJ2-5	NA	NA	TGTGCCTGGAGCCTAGGCGGCGGGATGGAGACCCAGTACTTC	CAWSLGGGMETQYF
TRBV4-1	TRBJ1-5	NA	NA	TGCGCCAGCAGCCAAGGATCAACTCGGCTAGCAGGCAATCAGCCCCAGCATTTT	CASSQGSTRLAGNQPQHF
TRBV5-4	TRBJ2-1	TRBD2	NA	TGTGCCAGCAGCTCGCCGACTAGCGGGAGGCACAATGAGCAGTTCTTC	CASSSPTSGRHNEQFF
TRBV6-1	TRBJ1-2	TRBD1	NA	TGTGCCAGCAGTGAAGTGGGACAGGGGGTCTACACCTTC	CASSEVGQGVYTF
TRBV4-1	TRBJ2-1	TRBD1	few	TGCGCCAGCAGCCTCGGGACAGGGACTGAGCAGTTCTTC	CASSLGTGTEQFF
TRBV4-2	TRBJ2-6	TRBD1	NA	TGTGCCAGCAGCCAAGCCCGGACAGGGGCTGGGGCCAACGTCCTGACTTTC	CASSQARTGAGANVLTF
TRBV5-4	TRBJ2-2	NA	many	TGTGCCAGCAGCTTAACTGAGAACACCGGGGAGCTGTTTTTT	CASSLTENTGELFF
TRBV28	TRBJ1-2	NA	NA	TGTGCCAGCAGCCGGGGAGCCCTCATCTATGGCTACACCTTC	CASSRGALIYGYTF
TRBV25-1	TRBJ2-3	TRBD2	NA	TGTGCCAGCAGTGACCTAGCGGGGGTTGGCACAGATACGCAGTATTTT	CASSDLAGVGTDTQYF
TRBV18	TRBJ2-2	TRBD1	NA	TGTGCCAGCTCAGAAGGACAGGGAAGCACCGGGGAGCTGTTTTTT	CASSEGQGSTGELFF
TRBV9	TRBJ2-7	TRBD2	once	TGTGCCAGCAGCGTAGGGGAACTAGCGGGTAGTTCCAGCTCCTACGAGCAGTACTTC	CASSVGELAGSSSSYEQYF
TRBV18	TRBJ1-5	NA	NA	TGTGCCAGCTCACCACCCGCAGGTGAGCCCCAGCATTTT	CASSPPAGEPQHF
TRBV4-1	TRBJ1-1	NA	NA	TGCGCCAGCAGCCAAGAGACAAGGGGCACTGAAGCTTTCTTT	CASSQETRGTEAFF
TRBV4-3	TRBJ1-1	TRBD1	NA	TGCGCCAGCAGCCAAGAGACGCGGACAGGGGGCAGGAACACTGAAGCTTTCTTT	CASSQETRTGGRNTEAFF
TRBV7-8	TRBJ1-1	NA	NA	TGTGCCAGCAGCTTAGTTCCTGGCCCAGGGAACACTGAAGCTTTCTTT	CASSLVPGPGNTEAFF
TRBV19	TRBJ2-3	NA	NA	TGTGCCAGCACCCTGGGGCAGGGGTACACAGATACGCAGTATTTT	CASTLGQGYTDTQYF
TRBV7-8	TRBJ1-5	NA	NA	TGTGCCAGCAGCTTAGGCTATGGGGAGCGGGATCAGCCCCAGCATTTT	CASSLGYGERDQPQHF
TRBV11-2	TRBJ2-1	TRBD2	NA	TGTGCCAGCAGCTCGGCCGGGGGACTAGGGGATAACTTTGAGCAGTTCTTC	CASSSAGGLGDNFEQFF
TRBV5-6	TRBJ1-4	TRBD1	NA	TGTGCCAGCAGCCAAACCGGGACAGGGGAAAGTAATGAAAAACTGTTTTTT	CASSQTGTGESNEKLFF
TRBV5-6	TRBJ1-5	NA	NA	TGTGCCAGCAGCCGTTTCGGGGGAGGCAATCAGCCCCAGCATTTT	CASSRFGGGNQPQHF
TRBV7-9	TRBJ2-7	NA	few	TGTGCCAGCAGCCCAGGGCATACGGAGCAGTACTTC	CASSPGHTEQYF
TRBV7-2	TRBJ2-3	NA	NA	TGTGCCAGCAGCTTCTCCTTAGCCTCTAGCGCAGATACGCAGTATTTT	CASSFSLASSADTQYF
TRBV11-2	TRBJ2-7	NA	NA	TGTGCCAGCAGCTTATTATTCAGCGGCTACGAGCAGTACTTC	CASSLLFSGYEQYF
TRBV28	TRBJ1-5	NA	once	TGTGCCAACAGTCCCTATAGCAATCAGCCCCAGCATTTT	CANSPYSNQPQHF
TRBV11-2	TRBJ1-2	NA	many	TGTGCCAGCAGCTTAGGAAGGAGACAGATGGATGGCTACACCTTC	CASSLGRRQMDGYTF